The table lists the clone carrying this T cell receptor (beta chain) with a count of one. These data belong to a study of shared T cell receptors in the human thymus. Germline V CDR1 and CDR2: SGHAT, FQNNGV. The CDR3 extends over 16 amino acids. V was clipped by 5 bases and J by 1 base; unmatched bases: 7. TCRdb's table, derived via immunoSEQ multiplex PCR, lists solely in-frame clones and lacks some. The sample records hundreds of thousands of clones, just under 95% being singletons. This chain joins TRBV11-2 and TRBJ2-3; 9 positions agree with TRBD2. The clonotype was recovered from a human donor. The specimen sequenced was thymocytes. The CDR3 loop is CASSADPSGGTDTQYF. CDR3 sequence (DNA): TGTGCCAGCAGCGCAGACCCTAGCGGGGGCACAGATACGCAGTATTTT. The full variable domain, rest sourced from reference TRBV11-2 and TRBJ2-3, is EAGVAQSPRYKIIEKRQSVAFWCNPISGHATLYWYQQILGQGPKLLIQFQNNGVVDDSQLPKDRFSAERLKGVDSTLKIQPAKLEDSAVYLCASSADPSGGTDTQYFGPGTRLTVL.